This T cell receptor beta chain emerged from a study of T cells after yellow fever vaccination. Regarding the study as a whole: Any FACS-sorted repertoire could hold abundant clonotypes that contaminate it from the bulk population. Detected again after the booster were most primary-vaccination clones, at roughly 95% CD4 and 80% to 90% CD8. Few clonotypes appeared in both CD4 and CD8 compartments.

The TCR cDNA carried a universal primer site and UMIs from 5'RACE template switching. TCRdb analysed the 5' RACE reads with MiXCR anew, one entry per CDR3 protein. The sample gives over 70,000 distinct CDR3 sequences, just under 8% of which show up once; roughly 41% is in the top ten. CDR1 and CDR2 (germline): SGHKS, YYEKEE (reference sequence). CDR3 length: 14 amino acids. V lost 2 bases and J lost 1, with 9 bases in between. This clonotype was recorded at least ten times. The antigen is undetermined. The sequence came from a young man who received the YFV17D yellow fever vaccine. The gene calls are TRBV5-5 and TRBJ2-5; TRBD2 is a possible D gene (5 bases). The source material was CD8+ T cells sorted from PBMCs, sampled on the day of the yellow fever booster vaccination. This CDR3 is CASSFGETQETQYF. The CDR3 nucleotides are TGTGCCAGCAGCTTTGGGGAGACCCAAGAGACCCAGTACTTC.